These 17 T cell receptor beta chains share one sample of origin, sequenced in a study of metastatic and nonmetastatic thyroid tumors (TCRdb year 2020). Libraries were made using PCR. The data were produced on an Illumina HiSeq 4000. Through fastp at Q25 and MiXCR, TCRdb rebuilt clones from the public reads, retaining in-frame beta chains. For this sample there are under 9,000 clones; 25% to 35% appear just once. The ten largest clonotypes hold 15% to 20% of the sample. None of the patients had been given any treatment before thyroid surgery. The sample was tumor tissue. The receptors were gathered from a female donor with papillary thyroid cancer or a benign thyroid nodule (not recorded which). Some clones in this sample may be carry-over from other donors' samples.

This clone is deemed medium-sized. The chain uses TRBV7-2 and TRBJ2-3; D unclear. V was shortened by 3 bases and J by 1 base, with 11 bases between the two germline ends. CDR1 is SGHTA, CDR2 FQGNSA, per germline. The CDR3 has 15 amino acids. The CDR3 nucleotides read TGTGCCAGCAGCTTGCGACCCCCAGGCACAGATACGCAGTATTTT. Encoded protein: CASSLRPPGTDTQYF.

The CDR3 coding sequence is TGTGCCTGGAGTGTACAGGGTGGCTATGGCTACACCTTC. The encoded protein is CAWSVQGGYGYTF. The chain recombines TRBV30 with TRBJ1-2, with D perhaps TRBD1 (6 bases). The CDR3 runs to 13 residues. The germline V and J ends were trimmed by 0 bases and 4 bases, with 9 bases remaining between them. Germline lookup yields CDR1 GTSNPN and CDR2 SVGIG (reference sequence).

This chain links TRBV11-2 with TRBJ2-2, with TRBD2 matching 8 bases. CDR1 SGHAT and CDR2 FQNNGV come from the germline V gene. This CDR3 has 19 residues. With V trimmed by 8 bases and J by 4 bases, 21 bases remained unmatched. The DNA for the CDR3 is TGTGCCAGCTTATCCCGGGGGGGGTTAATGAATTTGGCCACCGGGGAGCTGTTTTTT. It yields the protein CASLSRGGLMNLATGELFF.

This clone was detected many times. The V and J genes are TRBV5-4 and TRBJ1-6, with 8 bases identical to TRBD1. Germline V gene data show CDR1 as SGHNT and CDR2 as YYREEE (reference sequence). This CDR3 contains 14 residues. With V trimmed by 4 bases and J by 7 bases, 4 bases remained unmatched. In DNA, the CDR3 is TGTGCCAGCAGCACCCGACAGGGGAATTCACCCCTCCACTTT. Encoded protein: CASSTRQGNSPLHF.

The chain is built from TRBV20-1 and TRBJ2-7, with 10 positions matching TRBD1. Trimming cost V 2 bases and J 6 bases; bases outside gene matches: 7. CDR1 is DFQATT, CDR2 SNEGSKA, per germline (reference sequence). The CDR3 has 14 residues. The CDR3 DNA reads TGCAGTGCTAGAAGGACCGACAGGGGGCTCGAGCAGTACTTC. It codes for CSARRTDRGLEQYF.

The chain recombines TRBV5-1 with TRBJ2-3; D not resolved. Trimming removed 0 bases from V and 3 bases from J, with 14 bases in between. This CDR3 contains 16 residues. CDR1 and CDR2 from the germline V gene are SGHRS and YFSETQ. The CDR3 nucleotides are TGCGCCAGCAGCTTGGAACAGCTCGCTAGGACAGATACGCAGTATTTT. Its protein product is CASSLEQLARTDTQYF. Using reference TRBV5-1 and TRBJ2-3 for the parts outside the CDR3, the full variable domain is KAGVTQTPRYLIKTRGQQVTLSCSPISGHRSVSWYQQTPGQGLQFLFEYFSETQRNKGNFPGRFSGRQFSNSRSEMNVSTLELGDSALYLCASSLEQLARTDTQYFGPGTRLTVL.

The rearrangement joins TRBV30 to TRBJ1-2, with TRBD1 matching 9 bases. Germline CDR1 GTSNPN, CDR2 SVGIG (reference sequence). The CDR3 covers 12 residues. V lost 8 bases, J lost 6 bases, and 7 bases stayed unmatched. CDR3 nucleotide sequence: TGTGCCCGTTTAGGGACAGGGCATGGCTACACCTTC. Its translation: CARLGTGHGYTF.

This clone was found many times. The chain employs TRBV5-4 and TRBJ1-2, with a possible D match to TRBD1 (6 bases). This CDR3 is 14 amino acids long. Germline CDR1 reads SGHNT; CDR2 reads YYREEE (reference sequence). The V gene lost 1 base and the J gene lost 2 bases, with 9 bases spanning the gap. CDR3 in DNA: TGTGCCAGCAGCTTGAGGGGGGGAAACTATGGCTACACCTTC. As protein: CASSLRGGNYGYTF.

This clone showed up just a few times. V usage is TRBV6-6 and J usage is TRBJ2-7; D gene unclear. CDR1 is MNHNY and CDR2 is SVGAGI in the germline V gene (reference sequence). V lost 1 base and J 5 bases, leaving 12 bases between the germline ends. This CDR3 contains 14 residues. DNA of the CDR3: TGTGCCAGCAGTTACTTTGGGTGGAAGGACGAGCAGTACTTC. Encoded protein: CASSYFGWKDEQYF.

This clone was detected ten times or more. V usage is TRBV5-1 and J usage is TRBJ1-3; tentative D call: TRBD1 (6 bases). The germline V gene has CDR1 SGHRS and CDR2 YFSETQ. The CDR3 length is 15 residues. V lost 7 bases to trimming and J lost 0 bases, with 14 bases between them. The CDR3 nucleotides are TGCGCCAGCCGACGGGGACACACCTCTGGAAACACCATATATTTT. Protein: CASRRGHTSGNTIYF. The whole variable domain, filled in from reference TRBV5-1 and TRBJ1-3, reads KAGVTQTPRYLIKTRGQQVTLSCSPISGHRSVSWYQQTPGQGLQFLFEYFSETQRNKGNFPGRFSGRQFSNSRSEMNVSTLELGDSALYLCASRRGHTSGNTIYFGEGSWLTVV.

The sample holds a few counts of this clone. The junction departs from germline at one end; a sequencing error may be responsible. The rearrangement links TRBV5-4 to TRBJ2-7; TRBD1 matches 9 bases. The CDR3 length is 19 residues. Germline CDR1 and CDR2: SGHNT and YYREEE (reference sequence). CDR3 residues: CASSLASLTVTGGWYEQYF. For the CDR3, the DNA is TGTGCCAGCAGCTTGGCAAGCCTTACCGTGACAGGGGGTTGGTACGAGCAATACTTC.

The V call is TRBV3-1, the J call TRBJ2-7; D is uncertain. The V gene lost 4 bases and the J gene lost 2 bases, with 15 bases spanning the gap. CDR1 and CDR2 (germline): LGHDT, YNNKEL (reference sequence). This CDR3 has 15 residues. The CDR3 sequence: CASSPPVGPTYEQYF. CDR3 sequence (DNA): TGTGCCAGCAGCCCCCCCGTCGGGCCGACCTACGAGCAGTACTTC.

The V and J genes are TRBV19 and TRBJ2-2; D possibly corresponds to TRBD1 (5 bases). The CDR3 is made up of 13 amino acids. V was clipped by 0 bases and J by 8 bases, with 7 bases between them. Germline V gene data show CDR1 as LNHDA and CDR2 as SQIVND (reference sequence). CDR3 coding DNA: TGTGCCAGTAGTATAGATCGGACAGGGGAGCTGTTTTTT. Translation gives CASSIDRTGELFF.

The rearrangement joins TRBV10-3 to TRBJ2-1; 11 bases fit TRBD2. The CDR3 runs 17 residues. Losses at the gene ends were 0 bases for V and 5 bases for J; bases not matched to a gene: 6. In germline, CDR1 is ENHRY, CDR2 SYGVKD. The CDR3 loop reads CAISESLTSGSDNEQFF. For the CDR3, the DNA is TGTGCCATCAGTGAGTCCTTAACTAGCGGGAGTGACAATGAGCAGTTCTTC.

On this clone: The identical CDR3 is also encoded by other nucleotide sequences in the sample. The rearrangement joins TRBV11-2 to TRBJ2-3; 8 bases match TRBD2. Germline V CDR1 and CDR2: SGHAT, FQNNGV. V dropped 6 bases and J dropped 5; count of bases not matched to a gene: 13. There are 16 residues in the CDR3. The CDR3 is CASSSTTGGGRDTQYF. CDR3 DNA sequence: TGTGCCAGCAGTTCTACGACGGGAGGGGGGAGAGATACGCAGTATTTT.

J is TRBJ1-2 and V is TRBV20-1; D gene uncertain. V was cut by 2 bases and J by 0 bases, with 10 bases left in between. CDR3 size: 14 residues. Germline assignment: CDR1 DFQATT and CDR2 SNEGSKA (reference sequence). The CDR3 protein is CSARSDRANYGYTF. The CDR3 nucleotides read TGCAGTGCTAGATCCGACCGAGCTAACTATGGCTACACCTTC.

The chain employs TRBV12-3 or TRBV12-4 and TRBJ2-1; tentatively, D is TRBD2 (5 bases). V shed 5 bases and J shed 2 bases, with 7 bases lying between them. The CDR3 is 13 residues long. The CDR3 sequence is CASSTGTYNEQFF. The CDR3 DNA follows: TGTGCCAGCAGTACCGGGACCTACAATGAGCAGTTCTTC.